The 9 T cell receptor beta chains reported below all come from one sample, sequenced in a study of CD8 T cells in ankylosing spondylitis. MiXCR, run by TCRdb on the 5' RACE reads, gives a single entry per CDR3 protein. This sample yields some 200,000 distinct CDR3 sequences, of which 15% to 20% are seen a single time; more than 3.5% belongs to the top ten. The sample comprised blood, either unsorted or a sorted T cell fraction (not recorded which). All receptors derive from a male donor under 30 with ankylosing spondylitis or in good health (not recorded which).

This clonotype was seen many times. The J gene is TRBJ2-7, the V gene TRBV28; 7 nucleotides match TRBD1. V dropped 6 bases and J dropped 5; count of bases not matched to a gene: 7. Germline CDR1 and CDR2: MDHEN and SYDVKM. The CDR3 spans 13 residues. The CDR3 region is CASRLTGNNEQYF. The CDR3 nucleotides read TGTGCCAGCAGATTGACAGGGAATAACGAGCAGTACTTC.

V usage is TRBV2 and J usage is TRBJ2-7; 8 bases map to TRBD1. The junction had 8 bases not matched to a gene; V was cut back by 6 bases and J by 4 bases. Germline V CDR1 and CDR2: SNHLY, FYNNEI. The CDR3 loop spans 14 amino acids. CDR3 amino acids: CASSDVGQEYEQYF. The CDR3, as DNA: TGTGCCAGCAGCGACGTGGGACAGGAGTACGAGCAGTACTTC.

This clonotype was recorded only once. V gene TRBV2 combines with J gene TRBJ2-3, with 7 positions matching TRBD2. There are 17 residues in the CDR3. Losses at the gene ends were 3 bases for V and 2 bases for J; bases not matched to a gene: 11. Per the germline V gene, CDR1 is SNHLY and CDR2 is FYNNEI. As DNA, the CDR3 is TGTGCCAGCAGTGAGTTGGGGACTATCAGATTCACAGATACGCAGTATTTT. Translated, it gives CASSELGTIRFTDTQYF.

This clonotype was counted only a few times. The chain combines TRBV18 with TRBJ2-2, with unresolved D. Germline loops: CDR1 KGHSH, CDR2 LQKENI. There are 14 residues in the CDR3. V dropped 0 bases and J dropped 6 bases, with 8 bases sitting between them. The CDR3 DNA follows: TGTGCCAGCTCACCACCGAGAGCAGCCGGGGAGCTGTTTTTT. Its protein product is CASSPPRAAGELFF.

The CDR3 DNA reads TGTGCCAGTAGTATCCCTCCCCAGGGGAGACAGCCCCAGCATTTT. Translated: CASSIPPQGRQPQHF. V and J are TRBV19 and TRBJ1-5; D is perhaps TRBD1 (6 bases). The CDR3 loop spans 15 amino acids. CDR1 LNHDA and CDR2 SQIVND come from the germline V gene (reference sequence). The ends were cut back, 3 bases at V and 7 bases at J, with 16 bases in the middle.

This chain connects TRBV2 to TRBJ1-1; D not certain. Germline assignment: CDR1 SNHLY and CDR2 FYNNEI. V was pared by 8 bases and J by 1 base, with 11 bases between. CDR3 length equals 13 residues. The CDR3 sequence is CASVLARNTEAFF. As DNA, the CDR3 is TGTGCCAGCGTCTTAGCCAGGAACACTGAAGCTTTCTTT.

V and J are TRBV9 and TRBJ2-3; perhaps D is TRBD1 or TRBD2 (5 bases each). V was cut by 3 bases and J by 8 bases, with 19 bases left in between. The CDR3 contains 15 residues. The V gene's germline CDR1 is SGDLS and CDR2 YYNGEE. CDR3 sequence: CASSGTGTGHGTQYF. The CDR3 DNA follows: TGTGCCAGCAGCGGCACCGGGACGGGGCATGGTACGCAGTATTTT.

The rearrangement joins TRBV29-1 to TRBJ2-1; 10 nucleotides match TRBD1. Germline V gives CDR1 SQVTM, CDR2 ANQGSEA. The trim removed 2 bases at V and 4 bases at J, leaving 5 bases unmatched. The CDR3 totals 15 residues. The CDR3 loop is CSVEPGTGAYNEQFF. The CDR3 bases are TGCAGCGTTGAACCCGGGACAGGGGCTTACAATGAGCAGTTCTTC.

The rearrangement uses TRBV11-2 and TRBJ2-3; 10 bases agree with TRBD2. J gave up 4 bases and V 5 bases, and 9 bases lay outside the gene matches. Germline CDR1 SGHAT, CDR2 FQNNGV. CDR3 length equals 16 residues. The CDR3 is CASSPTVLAGPDTQYF. For the CDR3, the DNA is TGTGCCAGCAGCCCGACCGTACTAGCGGGACCAGATACGCAGTATTTT.